The clone carrying this T cell receptor beta chain was seen repeatedly, ten times or more. Its antigen is not identified. This sample was taken from a study of response to subunit inactivated influenza vaccine. TCRdb called the RT-PCR reads again in MiXCR, with one record for every CDR3 protein. The sample yields under 550,000 distinct CDR3 sequences, around 8% seen once. Study results and caveats: Only a handful of new T cells, the authors suggested, are recruited with each seasonal influenza vaccination.

The CDR3 is 14 residues long. Deletions cut 1 base from V and 6 bases from J, with 9 bases between. Looked up from germline, CDR1 is LGHNA and CDR2 is YSLEER. This sample comprised PBMCs from blood, obtained less than 30 months after vaccination. This chain links TRBV4-3 with TRBJ2-2; D is tentatively TRBD1 or TRBD2 (5 bases each). This clonotype was obtained from a man between 45 and 75 years old who received an inactivated influenza vaccine. The CDR3 is CASSQAVGAGELFF. CDR3 sequence (DNA): TGCGCCAGCAGCCAAGCGGTGGGGGCCGGGGAGCTGTTTTTT.